This TCR beta chain derives from a study of response to subunit inactivated influenza vaccine. This clonotype was counted a few times. TCRdb fed the RT-PCR reads into MiXCR, producing one record per CDR3 protein. Found here are fewer than 350,000 distinct CDR3 sequences, roughly 22% of them singletons; the top ten hold 10%. Germline assignment: CDR1 MNHNY and CDR2 SVGAGI (reference sequence). Trimming pared 5 bases from V and 8 bases from J, leaving 9 bases between. This CDR3 region has 11 residues. This rearrangement joins TRBV6-6 to TRBJ1-1; D is unclear. Material: PBMCs from blood, obtained less than 22 months after vaccination. The TCR sequence derives from a man in his fifties or sixties who received an inactivated influenza vaccine. The DNA for the CDR3 is TGTGCCAGCAGTGTCGGCAGAGAAGCTTTCTTT. This sequence encodes CASSVGREAFF.